This TCR beta chain was identified during a study of neurological immune-mediated disorders. V was clipped by 2 bases and J by 5 bases, with 9 bases between them. The CDR3 consists of 12 residues. The germline V gene encodes CDR1 DFQATT and CDR2 SNEGSKA (reference sequence). TCRdb reanalysed the 5' RACE reads using MiXCR and keeps one entry per CDR3 protein. This table has 55,000 to 70,000 distinct CDR3 sequences, roughly 10% appearing once. This clonotype was picked up many times. Time point meaning: longitudinal time-point 1 (baseline). This chain connects TRBV20-1 to TRBJ2-5, with unresolved D. The sequence was obtained from a male donor with HTLV-1-associated myelopathy (HAM/TSP). Sequenced: PBMCs. CDR3 in amino acids: CSARWIRETQYF. The CDR3 DNA follows: TGCAGTGCTAGATGGATCAGGGAGACCCAGTACTTC.